Listed here is a single T cell receptor beta chain. Its antigen is unidentified. The data stem from a study of T cell responses to AZD1222 COVID-19 vaccine. Whole-study findings and limits: In the spike-specific TCR repertoire, nearly half reportedly target unmutated variant regions. Repertoire collection took place solely once the T cell response had peaked. Mostly white British, mostly female donors; authors suggested clonal diversity may be underestimated.

Data came from immunoSEQ multiplex PCR; TCRdb stores just in-frame clones and leaves some out. The table lists 90,000 to 150,000 clones, approximately 85% of them singletons, with just under 9.5% in the top ten. The sequence derives from an adult in good health. The material sequenced was peripheral blood, taken on day 0 of AZD1222 vaccination.

The CDR3 sequence: CASSRWNRPSRFYGYTF. DNA for the CDR3: TGTGCCAGTAGCCGCTGGAACAGGCCTTCCCGCTTCTATGGCTACACCTTC. The J gene is TRBJ1-2, the V gene TRBV19; weak D call: TRBD1 (5 bases). The CDR3 sequence is 17 residues long. CDR1 and CDR2 (germline): LNHDA, SQIVND (reference sequence). Trimming removed 6 bases from V and 4 bases from J, with 24 bases in between.